This T cell receptor (beta chain) was found in a study of read filtering for tumor transcriptome and immune sequencing. Findings and caveats of the study: Dropping single-read clonotypes raised IR-seq and RNA-seq shared-clonotype correlation.

The CDR3 is made up of 11 amino acids. Per the germline V gene, CDR1 is SQVTM and CDR2 is ANQGSEA. V shed 7 bases and J shed 1 base, with 8 bases lying between them. The library was built from around 380 ng RNA with molecular barcoded adaptors for alpha/delta and beta/gamma chains. Using its own MiXCR run on the reads, TCRdb lists one record per CDR3 protein. The sample consists of roughly 56,000 distinct CDR3 sequences, about a fifth of them appearing once. This clonotype was picked up a small number of times. Antigen unknown. Sequenced input: a population of CD138-negative cells sorted from bone marrow. V and J are TRBV29-1 and TRBJ2-7; D is undetermined. This clonotype was sampled from a donor aged 40 or over with multiple myeloma. CDR3 loop: CSAVKSYEQYF. The DNA of the CDR3 is TGCAGCGCCGTAAAGTCCTACGAGCAGTACTTC.